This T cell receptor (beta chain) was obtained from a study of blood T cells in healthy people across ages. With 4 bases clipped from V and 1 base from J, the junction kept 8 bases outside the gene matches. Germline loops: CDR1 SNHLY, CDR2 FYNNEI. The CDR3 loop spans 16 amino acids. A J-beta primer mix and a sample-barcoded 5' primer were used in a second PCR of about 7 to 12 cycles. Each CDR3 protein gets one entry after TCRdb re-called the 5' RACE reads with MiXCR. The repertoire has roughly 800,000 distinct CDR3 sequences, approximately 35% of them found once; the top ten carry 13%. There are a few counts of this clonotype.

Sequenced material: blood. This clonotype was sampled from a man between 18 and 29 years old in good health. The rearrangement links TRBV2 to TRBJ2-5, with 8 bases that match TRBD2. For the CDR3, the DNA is TGTGCCAGCAGTGGAGAGATAGCGGGGACCCAAGAGACCCAGTACTTC. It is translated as CASSGEIAGTQETQYF. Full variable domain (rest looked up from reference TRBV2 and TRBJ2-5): EPEVTQTPSHQVTQMGQEVILRCVPISNHLYFYWYRQILGQKVEFLVSFYNNEISEKSEIFDDQFSVERPDGSNFTLKIRSTKLEDSAMYFCASSGEIAGTQETQYFGPGTRLLVL.